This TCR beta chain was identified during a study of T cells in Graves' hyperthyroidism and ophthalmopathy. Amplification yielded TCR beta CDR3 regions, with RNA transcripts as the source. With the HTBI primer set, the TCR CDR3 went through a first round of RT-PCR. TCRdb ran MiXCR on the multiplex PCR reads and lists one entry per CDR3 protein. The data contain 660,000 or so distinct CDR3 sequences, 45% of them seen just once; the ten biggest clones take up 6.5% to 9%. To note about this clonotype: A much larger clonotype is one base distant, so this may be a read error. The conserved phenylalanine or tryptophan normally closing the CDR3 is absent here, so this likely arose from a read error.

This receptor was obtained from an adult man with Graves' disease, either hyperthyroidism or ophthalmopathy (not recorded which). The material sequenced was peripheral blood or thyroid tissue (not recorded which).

The CDR3: CASSKDRGTEAFS. The CDR3 DNA reads as TGCGCCAGCAGCAAGGACAGGGGCACTGAAGCTTTCTCT. This rearrangement joins TRBV5-1 to TRBJ1-1; TRBD1 aligns across 9 bases. Germline V CDR1 and CDR2: SGHRS, YFSETQ. The CDR3 consists of 13 residues. With V trimmed by 4 bases and J by 4 bases, 2 bases remained unmatched.